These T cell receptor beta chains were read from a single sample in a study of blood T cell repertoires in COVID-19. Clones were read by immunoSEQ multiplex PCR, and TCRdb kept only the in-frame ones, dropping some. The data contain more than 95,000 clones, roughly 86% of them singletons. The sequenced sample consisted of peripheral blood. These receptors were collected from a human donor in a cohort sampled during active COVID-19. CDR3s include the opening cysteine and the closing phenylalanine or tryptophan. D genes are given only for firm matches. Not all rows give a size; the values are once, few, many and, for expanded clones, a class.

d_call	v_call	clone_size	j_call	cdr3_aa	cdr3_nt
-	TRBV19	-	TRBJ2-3	CASSYSGEDTQYF	TGTGCCAGCAGTTACTCGGGGGAAGATACGCAGTATTTT
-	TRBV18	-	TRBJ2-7	CASSPPIRSYEQYF	TGTGCCAGCTCACCACCAATACGGTCCTACGAGCAGTACTTC
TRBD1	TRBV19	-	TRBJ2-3	CASKGGTGGPSGERNTQYF	TGTGCCAGTAAGGGGGGGACAGGGGGCCCTAGCGGGGAGAGAAATACGCAGTATTTT
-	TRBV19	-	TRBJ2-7	CASPTALAFSYEQYF	TGTGCCAGTCCCACGGCTCTAGCGTTCTCCTACGAGCAGTACTTC
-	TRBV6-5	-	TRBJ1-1	CASSTTTNTEAFF	TGTGCCAGCAGCACCACAACGAACACTGAAGCTTTCTTT
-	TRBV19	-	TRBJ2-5	CASSMASQETQYF	TGTGCCAGTAGTATGGCAAGTCAAGAGACCCAGTACTTC
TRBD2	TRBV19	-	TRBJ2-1	CASSRTSGDRNEQFF	TGTGCCAGTAGTCGGACTAGCGGGGATAGAAATGAGCAGTTCTTC
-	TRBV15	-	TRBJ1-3	CATSRDLGQDSGNTIYF	TGTGCCACCAGCAGAGATCTGGGACAAGACTCTGGAAACACCATATATTTT
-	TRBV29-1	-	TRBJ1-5	CSAQRDYNQPQHF	TGCAGCGCCCAGCGGGACTACAATCAGCCCCAGCATTTT
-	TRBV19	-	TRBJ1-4	CASSIRSGIANEKLFF	TGTGCCAGTAGTATCAGGAGCGGGATCGCTAATGAAAAACTGTTTTTT
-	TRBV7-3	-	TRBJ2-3	CASSRDTGTDTQYF	TGTGCCAGCAGCCGGGACACCGGCACAGATACGCAGTATTTT
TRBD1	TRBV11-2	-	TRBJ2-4	CASSPRTGVGSIQYF	TGTGCCAGCAGTCCCCGAACAGGGGTGGGTAGCATTCAGTACTTC
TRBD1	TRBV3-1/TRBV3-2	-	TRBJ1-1	CASSLMVQGAAEAFF	TGTGCCAGCAGCCTCATGGTTCAGGGGGCCGCTGAAGCTTTCTTT
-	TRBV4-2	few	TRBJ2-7	CASSDTSTYEQYF	TGTGCCAGCAGCGACACCTCCACCTACGAGCAGTACTTC
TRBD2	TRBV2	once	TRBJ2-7	CASTGTRNEQYF	TGTGCCAGCACCGGGACTAGAAACGAGCAGTACTTC
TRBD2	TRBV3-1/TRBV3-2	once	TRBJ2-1	CASSQGGGSSYNEQFF	TGTGCCAGCAGCCAAGGGGGGGGAAGCTCCTACAATGAGCAGTTCTTC
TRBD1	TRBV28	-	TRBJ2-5	CASSAHDRGRETQYF	TGTGCCAGCAGTGCCCACGACAGGGGGCGAGAGACCCAGTACTTC
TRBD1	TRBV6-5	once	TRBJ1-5	CASSSTGGYGQPQHF	TGTGCCAGCAGTTCGACAGGGGGCTACGGTCAGCCCCAGCATTTT
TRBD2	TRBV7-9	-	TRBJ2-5	CASRRDYRQETQYF	TGTGCCAGCAGGAGGGACTACCGTCAAGAGACCCAGTACTTC
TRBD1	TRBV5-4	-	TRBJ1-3	CASRMTGGSGNTIYF	TGTGCCAGCAGGATGACAGGGGGATCTGGAAACACCATATATTTT
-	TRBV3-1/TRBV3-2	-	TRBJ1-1	CASSQDRSGKAFF	TGTGCCAGCAGCCAAGATCGGTCAGGGAAGGCTTTCTTT
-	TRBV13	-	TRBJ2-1	CASSLTSTNEQFF	TGTGCCAGCAGCTTAACTAGCACCAATGAGCAGTTCTTC
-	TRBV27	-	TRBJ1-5	CASSRQQGSRPQHF	TGTGCCAGCAGTCGCCAACAGGGCTCACGGCCCCAGCATTTT
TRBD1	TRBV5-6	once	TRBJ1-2	CASSPSRLTGGFDYGYTF	TGTGCCAGCAGCCCTTCGAGGTTGACAGGGGGCTTTGACTATGGCTACACCTTC
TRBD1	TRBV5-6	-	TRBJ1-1	CASSLRGQGFTEAFF	TGTGCCAGCAGCTTGAGGGGACAGGGATTCACTGAAGCTTTCTTT
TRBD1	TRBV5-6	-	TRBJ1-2	CASSLVRDRGLNGYTF	TGTGCCAGCAGCTTGGTCAGGGACAGGGGGCTCAATGGCTACACCTTC
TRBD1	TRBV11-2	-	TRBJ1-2	CASSYDYRGSYTF	TGTGCCAGCAGCTACGACTACAGGGGAAGCTACACCTTC
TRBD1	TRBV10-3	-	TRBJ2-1	CAISESTGRFGNEQFF	TGTGCCATCAGTGAGTCGACAGGGCGGTTTGGAAATGAGCAGTTCTTC
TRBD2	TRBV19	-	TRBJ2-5	CASSRLVAGGSQYF	TGTGCCAGTAGTCGATTGGTAGCGGGAGGTTCCCAGTACTTC
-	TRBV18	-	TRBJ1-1	CASSPDMNTEAFF	TGTGCCAGCTCACCCGACATGAACACTGAAGCTTTCTTT
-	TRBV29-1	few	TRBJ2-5	CSVKQQETQYF	TGCAGCGTTAAACAGCAAGAGACCCAGTACTTC
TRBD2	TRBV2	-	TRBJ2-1	CASSRLAGEGEQFF	TGTGCCAGCAGTAGACTAGCGGGAGAGGGTGAGCAGTTCTTC
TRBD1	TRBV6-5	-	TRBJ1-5	CASSYSPQGGQPQHF	TGTGCCAGCAGTTACTCCCCGCAGGGGGGTCAGCCCCAGCATTTT
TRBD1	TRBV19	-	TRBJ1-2	CAGRDRASYGYTF	TGTGCCGGGCGGGACAGGGCCTCCTATGGCTACACCTTC
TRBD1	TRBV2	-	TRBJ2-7	CASSYGTGRLEQYF	TGTGCCAGCAGTTACGGGACAGGGCGGCTCGAGCAGTACTTC
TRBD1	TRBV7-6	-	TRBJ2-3	CASSVTGGGYTDTQYF	TGTGCCAGCAGCGTGACAGGGGGAGGGTACACAGATACGCAGTATTTT
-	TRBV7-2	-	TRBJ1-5	CASSREVQVPNQPQHF	TGTGCCAGCAGCAGAGAGGTACAGGTTCCGAATCAGCCCCAGCATTTT
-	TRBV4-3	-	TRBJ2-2	CASSQVGVDTGELFF	TGCGCCAGCAGCCAAGTAGGGGTGGACACCGGGGAGCTGTTTTTT
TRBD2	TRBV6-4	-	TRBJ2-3	CASSVQTSSTDTQYF	TGTGCCAGCAGCGTCCAGACTAGCAGCACAGATACGCAGTATTTT
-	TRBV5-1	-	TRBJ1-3	CASSLASGVGNTIYF	TGCGCCAGCAGCTTGGCCTCAGGGGTTGGAAACACCATATATTTT
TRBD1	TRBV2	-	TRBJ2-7	CASSRTGGEQYF	TGTGCCAGCAGCCGGACAGGAGGAGAGCAGTACTTC
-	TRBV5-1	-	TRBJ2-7	CASRHDTGYEQYF	TGCGCCAGCAGACATGACACAGGGTACGAGCAGTACTTC
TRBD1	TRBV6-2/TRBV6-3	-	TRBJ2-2	CASSPDRGRSTGELFF	TGTGCCAGCAGTCCAGACAGGGGGCGAAGCACCGGGGAGCTGTTTTTT
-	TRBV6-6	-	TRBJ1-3	CASSSGQAGNTIYF	TGTGCCAGCAGCTCGGGACAAGCTGGAAACACCATATATTTT
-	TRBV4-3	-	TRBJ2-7	CASSRQSGSYEQYF	TGCGCCAGCAGCCGTCAAAGCGGCTCCTACGAGCAGTACTTC
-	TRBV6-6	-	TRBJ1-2	CASSLQGSYGYTF	TGTGCCAGCAGTTTACAGGGAAGCTATGGCTACACCTTC
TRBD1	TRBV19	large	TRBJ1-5	CASSMGRGQPQHF	TGTGCCAGTAGTATGGGCAGGGGGCAGCCCCAGCATTTT
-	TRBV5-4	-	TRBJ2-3	CASSLGAPTPTDTQYF	TGTGCCAGCAGCTTGGGGGCCCCCACCCCCACAGATACGCAGTATTTT
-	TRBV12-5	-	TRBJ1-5	CASGLSWAGNQPQHF	TGTGCTAGTGGTTTGTCTTGGGCAGGCAATCAGCCCCAGCATTTT
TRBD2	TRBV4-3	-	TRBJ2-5	CASSQDRDSGRETQYF	TGCGCCAGCAGCCAAGATCGGGATAGCGGGAGGGAGACCCAGTACTTC
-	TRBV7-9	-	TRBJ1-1	CASSPMAAQNTEAFF	TGTGCCAGCAGCCCAATGGCCGCTCAGAACACTGAAGCTTTCTTT
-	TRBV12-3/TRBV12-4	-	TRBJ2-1	CASRGGYEQFF	TGTGCCAGCAGGGGGGGTTATGAGCAGTTCTTC
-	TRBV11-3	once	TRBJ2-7	CASSLEAAGLGKQYF	TGTGCCAGCAGCTTAGAAGCGGCGGGATTGGGGAAGCAGTACTTC
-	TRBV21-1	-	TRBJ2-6	CASSKAWGLAKKSSGANVLTF	TGTGCCAGCAGCAAAGCATGGGGACTAGCGAAGAAGAGCTCTGGGGCCAACGTCCTGACTTTC
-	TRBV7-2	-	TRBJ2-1	CASSFVSLSGSSYNEQFF	TGTGCCAGCAGCTTTGTGTCGCTAAGCGGTAGCTCCTACAATGAGCAGTTCTTC
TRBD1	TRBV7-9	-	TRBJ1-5	CASSLVEGAGNQPQHF	TGTGCCAGCAGCTTAGTTGAGGGGGCAGGTAATCAGCCCCAGCATTTT
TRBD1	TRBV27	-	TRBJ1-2	CASRGTGQGIVGYTF	TGTGCCAGCAGGGGAACGGGACAGGGTATTGTTGGCTACACCTTC
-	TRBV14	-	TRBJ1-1	CASSQRTDRIMNTEAFF	TGTGCCAGCAGCCAAAGGACAGACCGCATAATGAACACTGAAGCTTTCTTT